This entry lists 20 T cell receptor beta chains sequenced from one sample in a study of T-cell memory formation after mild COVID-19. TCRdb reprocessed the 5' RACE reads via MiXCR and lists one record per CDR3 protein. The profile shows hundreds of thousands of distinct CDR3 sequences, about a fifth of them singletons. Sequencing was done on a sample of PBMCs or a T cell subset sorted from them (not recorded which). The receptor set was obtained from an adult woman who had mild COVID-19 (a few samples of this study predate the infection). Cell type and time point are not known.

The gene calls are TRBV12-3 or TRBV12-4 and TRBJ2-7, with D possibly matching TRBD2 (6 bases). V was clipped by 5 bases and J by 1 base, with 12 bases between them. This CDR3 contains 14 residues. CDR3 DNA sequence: TGTGCCAGCAGTCCGAACCGGGAGTCCTACGAGCAGTACTTC. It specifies CASSPNRESYEQYF.

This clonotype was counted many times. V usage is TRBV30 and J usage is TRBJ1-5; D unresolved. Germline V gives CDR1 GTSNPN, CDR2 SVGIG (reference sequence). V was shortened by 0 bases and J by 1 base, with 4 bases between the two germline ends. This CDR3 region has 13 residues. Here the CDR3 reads CAWSVRSNQPQHF. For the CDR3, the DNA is TGTGCCTGGAGTGTACGGAGCAATCAGCCCCAGCATTTT.

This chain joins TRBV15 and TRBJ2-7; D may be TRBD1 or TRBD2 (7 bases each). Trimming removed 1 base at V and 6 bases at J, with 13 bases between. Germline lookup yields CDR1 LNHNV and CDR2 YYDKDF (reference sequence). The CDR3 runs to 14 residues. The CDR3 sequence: CATSRAPRGGEQYF. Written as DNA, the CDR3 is TGTGCCACCAGCAGAGCCCCCAGGGGGGGCGAGCAGTACTTC.

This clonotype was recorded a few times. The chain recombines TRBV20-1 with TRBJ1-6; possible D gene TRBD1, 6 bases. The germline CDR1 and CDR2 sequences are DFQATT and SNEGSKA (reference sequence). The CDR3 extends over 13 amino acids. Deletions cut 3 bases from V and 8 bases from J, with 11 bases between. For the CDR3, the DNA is TGCAGTGCTAGGACACAGGGTGATTCACCCCTCCACTTT. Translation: CSARTQGDSPLHF.

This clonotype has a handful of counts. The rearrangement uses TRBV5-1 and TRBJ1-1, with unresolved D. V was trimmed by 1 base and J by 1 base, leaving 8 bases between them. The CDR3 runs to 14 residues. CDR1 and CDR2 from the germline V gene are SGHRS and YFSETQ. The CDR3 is CASSLLEPNTEAFF. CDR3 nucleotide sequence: TGCGCCAGCAGCTTGTTGGAGCCGAACACTGAAGCTTTCTTT.

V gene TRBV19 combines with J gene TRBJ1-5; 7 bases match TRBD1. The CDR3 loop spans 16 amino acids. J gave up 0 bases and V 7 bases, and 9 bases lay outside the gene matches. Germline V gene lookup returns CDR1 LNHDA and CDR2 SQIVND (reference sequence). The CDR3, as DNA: TGTGCCAGTATCAGACGTGGGACAGCTAGCAATCAGCCCCAGCATTTT. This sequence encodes CASIRRGTASNQPQHF.

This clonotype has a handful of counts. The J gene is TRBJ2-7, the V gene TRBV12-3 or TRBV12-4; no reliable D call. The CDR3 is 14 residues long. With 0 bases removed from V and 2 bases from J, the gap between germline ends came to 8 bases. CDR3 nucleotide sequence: TGTGCCAGCAGTTTAGCGGTGGGTGCCTACGAGCAGTACTTC. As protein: CASSLAVGAYEQYF.

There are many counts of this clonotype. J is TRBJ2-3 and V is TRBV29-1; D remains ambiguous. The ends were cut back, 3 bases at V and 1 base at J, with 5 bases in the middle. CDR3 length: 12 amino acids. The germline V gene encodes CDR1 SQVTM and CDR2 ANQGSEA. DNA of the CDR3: TGCAGCGTTGACACAGGCACAGATACGCAGTATTTT. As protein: CSVDTGTDTQYF.

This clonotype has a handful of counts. Written as DNA, the CDR3 is TGCGCCAGCAGCTTGGATGGGCCTGAGGCCCCCTACGAGCAGTACTTC. Protein sequence: CASSLDGPEAPYEQYF. J is TRBJ2-7 and V is TRBV5-1; the D is unclear. Germline lookup yields CDR1 SGHRS and CDR2 YFSETQ. The CDR3 has 16 residues. The V gene lost 0 bases and the J gene lost 2 bases, with 15 bases spanning the gap. Together with reference TRBV5-1 and TRBJ2-7, the CDR3 gives the full variable domain: KAGVTQTPRYLIKTRGQQVTLSCSPISGHRSVSWYQQTPGQGLQFLFEYFSETQRNKGNFPGRFSGRQFSNSRSEMNVSTLELGDSALYLCASSLDGPEAPYEQYFGPGTRLTVT.

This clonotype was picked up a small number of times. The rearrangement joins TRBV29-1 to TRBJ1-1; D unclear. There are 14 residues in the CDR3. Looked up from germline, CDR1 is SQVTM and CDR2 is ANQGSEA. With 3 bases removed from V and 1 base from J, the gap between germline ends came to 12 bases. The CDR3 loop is CSVERRVSNTEAFF. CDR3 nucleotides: TGCAGCGTTGAGCGCCGGGTCTCGAACACTGAAGCTTTCTTT.

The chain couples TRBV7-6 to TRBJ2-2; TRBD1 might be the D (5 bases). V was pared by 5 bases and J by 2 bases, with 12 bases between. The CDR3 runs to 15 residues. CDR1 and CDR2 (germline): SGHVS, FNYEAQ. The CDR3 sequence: CASSPRQINTGELFF. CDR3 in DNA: TGTGCCAGCAGCCCCAGACAGATTAACACCGGGGAGCTGTTTTTT. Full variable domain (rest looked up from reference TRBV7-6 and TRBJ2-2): GAGVSQSPRYKVTKRGQDVALRCDPISGHVSLYWYRQALGQGPEFLTYFNYEAQQDKSGLPNDRFSAERPEGSISTLTIQRTEQRDSAMYRCASSPRQINTGELFFGEGSRLTVL.

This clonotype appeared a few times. The CDR3 loop is CASSFGAIGVAIGAGGHYEQYF. The CDR3 DNA follows: TGTGCCAGCAGTTTCGGGGCCATAGGTGTGGCAATTGGAGCGGGAGGGCACTACGAGCAGTACTTC. J is TRBJ2-7 and V is TRBV12-3 or TRBV12-4; 10 nucleotides match TRBD2. This CDR3 comprises 22 residues. The ends lost 3 bases at V and 3 bases at J; junction bases unmatched: 26.

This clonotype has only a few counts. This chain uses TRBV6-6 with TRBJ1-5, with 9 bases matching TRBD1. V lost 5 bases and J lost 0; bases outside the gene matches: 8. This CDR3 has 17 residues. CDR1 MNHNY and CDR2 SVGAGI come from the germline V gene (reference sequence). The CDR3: CASSPGTGIYSNQPQHF. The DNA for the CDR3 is TGTGCCAGCAGTCCAGGGACAGGGATTTATAGCAATCAGCCCCAGCATTTT.

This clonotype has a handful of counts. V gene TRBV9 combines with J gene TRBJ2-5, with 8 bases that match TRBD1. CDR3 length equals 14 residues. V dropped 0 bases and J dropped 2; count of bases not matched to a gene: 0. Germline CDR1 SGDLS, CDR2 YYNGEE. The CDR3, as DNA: TGTGCCAGCAGCGTAGACAGGGGGCAAGAGACCCAGTACTTC. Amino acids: CASSVDRGQETQYF.

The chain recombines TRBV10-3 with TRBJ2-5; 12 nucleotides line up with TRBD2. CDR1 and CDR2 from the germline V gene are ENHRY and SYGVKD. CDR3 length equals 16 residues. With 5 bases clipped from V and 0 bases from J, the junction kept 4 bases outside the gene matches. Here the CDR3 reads CAISQLAGGNQETQYF. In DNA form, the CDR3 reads TGTGCCATCAGTCAACTAGCGGGAGGCAACCAAGAGACCCAGTACTTC.

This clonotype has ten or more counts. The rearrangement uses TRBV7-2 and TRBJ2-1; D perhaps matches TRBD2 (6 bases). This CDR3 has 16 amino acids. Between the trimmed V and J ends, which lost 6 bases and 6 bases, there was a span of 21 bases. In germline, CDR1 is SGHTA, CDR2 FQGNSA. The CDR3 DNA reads TGTGCCAGCAGACCCCGGAAGACTAGGGGTCGCAATGAGCAGTTCTTC. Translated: CASRPRKTRGRNEQFF. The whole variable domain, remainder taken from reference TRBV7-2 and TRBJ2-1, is GAGVSQSPSNKVTEKGKDVELRCDPISGHTALYWYRQSLGQGLEFLIYFQGNSAPDKSGLPSDRFSAERTGGSVSTLTIQRTQQEDSAVYLCASRPRKTRGRNEQFFGPGTRLTVL.

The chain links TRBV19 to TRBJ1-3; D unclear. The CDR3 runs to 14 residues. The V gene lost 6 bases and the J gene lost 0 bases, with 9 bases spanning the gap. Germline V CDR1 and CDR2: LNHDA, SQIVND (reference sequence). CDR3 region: CASRPVLSGNTIYF. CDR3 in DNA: TGTGCCAGTAGACCCGTACTCTCTGGAAACACCATATATTTT.

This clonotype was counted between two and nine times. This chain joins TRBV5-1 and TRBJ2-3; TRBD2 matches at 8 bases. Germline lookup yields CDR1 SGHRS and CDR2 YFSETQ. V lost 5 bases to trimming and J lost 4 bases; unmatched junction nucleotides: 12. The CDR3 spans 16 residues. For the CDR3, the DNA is TGCGCCAGCAGTTTTGAGGGACTAGGGGACTCAGATACGCAGTATTTT. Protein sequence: CASSFEGLGDSDTQYF. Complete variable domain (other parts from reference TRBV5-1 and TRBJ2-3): KAGVTQTPRYLIKTRGQQVTLSCSPISGHRSVSWYQQTPGQGLQFLFEYFSETQRNKGNFPGRFSGRQFSNSRSEMNVSTLELGDSALYLCASSFEGLGDSDTQYFGPGTRLTVL.

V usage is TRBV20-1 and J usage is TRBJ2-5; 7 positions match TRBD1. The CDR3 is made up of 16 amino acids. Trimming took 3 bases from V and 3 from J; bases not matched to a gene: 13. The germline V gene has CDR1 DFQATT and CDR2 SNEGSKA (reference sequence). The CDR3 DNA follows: TGCAGTGCTAGTCCGGTAGTAGGCGGACAGGAAGAGACCCAGTACTTC. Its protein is CSASPVVGGQEETQYF.

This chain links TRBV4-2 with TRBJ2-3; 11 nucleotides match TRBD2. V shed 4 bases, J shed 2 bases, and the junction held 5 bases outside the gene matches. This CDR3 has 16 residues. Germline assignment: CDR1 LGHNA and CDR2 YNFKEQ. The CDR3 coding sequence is TGTGCCAGCAGCCGAGGGACTAGCGGACTCACAGATACGCAGTATTTT. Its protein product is CASSRGTSGLTDTQYF.